Below, 12 T cell receptor beta chains from the same sample are listed, as sequenced in a study of blood T cells in healthy people across ages. Using a J-beta primer mix together with a sample-barcoded 5' primer, a second PCR was run for roughly 6 to 11 cycles. TCRdb re-called the 5' RACE reads through MiXCR, storing one row per CDR3 protein. Of about 930,000 distinct CDR3 sequences in the sample, around 29% were seen once. This sample was shared with a second study, whose subject was T cells of mothers and their children.

Material for sequencing was blood. These receptors were collected from a middle-aged woman in good health.

For this clonotype: A much larger clone lies a single base off, so this may be a read error. V usage is TRBV20-1 and J usage is TRBJ2-1; a weak D match, TRBD2 (7 bases). Germline V gene lookup returns CDR1 DFQATT and CDR2 SNEGSKA (reference sequence). This CDR3 region has 15 residues. CDR3 bases: TGCAGTACTAGCGTCGGCAGGACAGCCTACAATGAGCAGTTCTTC. Translated, it gives CSTSVGRTAYNEQFF.

For the CDR3, the DNA is TGTGCCAGCAGCTCAGGGGATGGGTATGGCTACACCTTC. This sequence encodes CASSSGDGYGYTF. This chain uses TRBV5-5 with TRBJ1-2; TRBD1 is a possible D gene (6 bases). The germline V gene has CDR1 SGHKS and CDR2 YYEKEE (reference sequence). V lost 3 bases and J 5 bases, leaving 11 bases between the germline ends. This CDR3 region has 13 residues.

The rearrangement uses TRBV30 and TRBJ1-2; D may be TRBD1 (5 bases). Germline CDR1 and CDR2: GTSNPN and SVGIG (reference sequence). The CDR3 has 14 residues. The V gene lost 2 bases and the J gene lost 0 bases, with 10 bases spanning the gap. The CDR3 is CAWSPTASNYGYTF. The CDR3 DNA follows: TGTGCCTGGAGTCCGACAGCGTCTAACTATGGCTACACCTTC.

For this clonotype: This sequence may be a read error, since a much larger clone differs from it by one base. V usage is TRBV29-1 and J usage is TRBJ2-1; D call uncertain. The CDR3 spans 12 residues. The germline CDR1 and CDR2 sequences are SQVTM and ANQGSEA. V was trimmed by 4 bases and J by 6 bases, leaving 10 bases between them. The chain's CDR3 is CSVASRGNEQFF. CDR3 coding DNA: TGCAGCGTTGCTAGTAGAGGCAATGAGCAGTTCTTC.

This clonotype was counted ten times or more. The rearrangement links TRBV4-1 to TRBJ2-7; D unresolved. Germline-derived CDR1 and CDR2 are MGHRA and YSYEKL. The CDR3 covers 14 residues. V dropped 4 bases and J dropped 2 bases, with 12 bases sitting between them. The CDR3 coding sequence is TGCGCCAGCAGCCCCTCTCCGCGGCCCTACGAGCAGTACTTC. This sequence encodes CASSPSPRPYEQYF.

The chain recombines TRBV12-3 or TRBV12-4 with TRBJ2-1, with D perhaps TRBD2 (5 bases). The CDR3 is 21 amino acids. Between the trimmed V and J ends, which lost 3 bases and 9 bases, there was a span of 36 bases. In nucleotides, the CDR3 is TGTGCCAGCAGTTTGGATAGGTTTGGACTCCCGCTGGCCGGAGAGCTCAGTGAGCAGTTCTTC. Its translation: CASSLDRFGLPLAGELSEQFF.

The V and J genes are TRBV5-8 and TRBJ1-2; tentatively, D is TRBD1 (5 bases). V was trimmed by 0 bases and J by 4 bases, leaving 10 bases between them. This CDR3 contains 14 residues. Germline CDR1 reads SGHTS; CDR2 reads YDEGEE. CDR3 nucleotides: TGTGCCAGCAGCTTGGGGGGCAGGTCCTATGGCTACACCTTC. This sequence encodes CASSLGGRSYGYTF.

V and J are TRBV20-1 and TRBJ1-2, with TRBD1 matching 9 bases. The ends lost 2 bases at V and 4 bases at J; junction bases unmatched: 11. The CDR3 has 16 residues. Looked up from germline, CDR1 is DFQATT and CDR2 is SNEGSKA (reference sequence). The CDR3 here is CSARLTRDRDSYGYTF. The CDR3 coding sequence is TGCAGTGCTAGATTGACCCGGGACAGGGACAGCTATGGCTACACCTTC.

This rearrangement joins TRBV7-9 to TRBJ2-3; a possible D gene is TRBD2 (6 bases). The CDR3 totals 15 residues. Germline assignment: CDR1 SEHNR and CDR2 FQNEAQ (reference sequence). Trimming removed 3 bases at V and 5 bases at J, with 15 bases between. In nucleotides, the CDR3 is TGTGCCAGCAGCTTCCCCGGAGGGGCAGGAGATACGCAGTATTTT. It translates to CASSFPGGAGDTQYF.

This clonotype has just a few counts. This chain connects TRBV7-9 to TRBJ2-1; maybe TRBD2 (5 bases). The CDR3 has 14 amino acids. Germline assignment: CDR1 SEHNR and CDR2 FQNEAQ (reference sequence). Between the trimmed V and J ends, which lost 5 bases and 13 bases, there was a span of 21 bases. In nucleotides, the CDR3 is TGTGCCAGCAGCCCCGGTTTTGCGTGGGAGACCCAGTTCTTC. Translating gives CASSPGFAWETQFF.

This clonotype turned up a few times. With a much larger clone just one base away, this may be a read error. The chain is built from TRBV5-1 and TRBJ2-7; D call uncertain. The CDR3 is made up of 12 amino acids. The germline V gene has CDR1 SGHRS and CDR2 YFSETQ. The germline V and J ends were trimmed by 3 bases and 6 bases, with 10 bases remaining between them. CDR3 nucleotide sequence: TGCGCCAGCAGCTCATTGGGGTGCGAGCAGTACTTC. Amino acids: CASSSLGCEQYF.

This clonotype has only a few counts. This chain connects TRBV14 to TRBJ2-1; 7 bases line up with TRBD1. The CDR3 loop spans 14 amino acids. J was trimmed by 9 bases and V by 5 bases; bases with no gene match: 10. Per the germline V gene, CDR1 is SGHDN and CDR2 is FVKESK. The CDR3 DNA reads as TGTGCCAGCAGCGGGACAGCGGTTGAAGGTGAGCAGTTCTTC. This translates into CASSGTAVEGEQFF. Supplemented by reference TRBV14 and TRBJ2-1, the full variable domain reads EAGVTQFPSHSVIEKGQTVTLRCDPISGHDNLYWYRRVMGKEIKFLLHFVKESKQDESGMPNNRFLAERTGGTYSTLKVQPAELEDSGVYFCASSGTAVEGEQFFGPGTRLTVL.